The T cell receptor beta chain described here comes from a study of blood T cell repertoires in COVID-19. Generated by immunoSEQ multiplex PCR, the TCRdb table keeps only in-frame clones and is missing some. The table lists around 40,000 clones, more than 75% of them singletons. The germline V gene has CDR1 MNHEY and CDR2 SMNVEV (reference sequence). This CDR3 spans 14 amino acids. The V segment lost 3 bases and the J segment 3 bases; nucleotides outside the gene matches: 3. The sequencing sample was made of peripheral blood. This chain connects TRBV27 to TRBJ1-1, with 8 bases identical to TRBD1. The sequence was obtained from a man aged 45-60 years with active or convalescent COVID-19. CDR3 DNA sequence: TGTGCCAGCAGTTTCGGACAGGGATACACTGAAGCTTTCTTT. Protein sequence: CASSFGQGYTEAFF.